A selection of T cell receptor beta chains follows, all from one sample in a study of cytomegalovirus exposure and HLA in healthy donors. Repertoires were generated with immunoSEQ multiplex PCR, while TCRdb's copy carries only in-frame clones and drops some. This table lists fewer than 35,000 clones. Sequencing was performed on PBMCs. The receptors shown here come from a female donor in good health and CMV-seronegative. Each CDR3 is given with its conserved first and last residue. Only part of the rows carry a size: once, few, many, or a class if the clone is expanded.

clone_size j_call v_call cdr3_aa
. TRBJ2-6 TRBV4-3 CASSRAGGDGANVLTF
. TRBJ1-2 TRBV27 CASSNWGVVQLGYTF
. TRBJ1-2 TRBV19 CASSITQGGYGYTF
. TRBJ1-5 TRBV6-5 CASSYDSYSNQPQHF
. TRBJ2-7 TRBV9 CASSLTSGGYEQYF
. TRBJ2-2 TRBV28 CASRTGGYTGELFF
. TRBJ2-7 TRBV5-6 CASSLGTYSYEQYF
. TRBJ2-2 TRBV19 CASSAMGTSAGELFF
. TRBJ2-6 TRBV7-3 CASSISGGSSGANVLTF
. TRBJ1-1 TRBV4-2 CASSQPGCTEAFF
. TRBJ1-6 TRBV13 CASSFLQGGPSYNSPLHF
. TRBJ2-6 TRBV7-9 CASTGALISGANVLTF
. TRBJ2-3 TRBV9 CASSVEGLAGPDTQYF
. TRBJ1-1 TRBV5-1 CASLCTEAFF
. TRBJ2-7 TRBV30 CAWRPSGGEEQYF
. TRBJ1-2 TRBV19 CASNVGGGYGYTF
. TRBJ2-5 TRBV19 CASALGGKSETQYF
. TRBJ1-2 TRBV10-1 CASSPTGGYGGYTF
. TRBJ1-4 TRBV6-5 CASSYSGTGGGEKLFF
. TRBJ1-1 TRBV7-2 CASSPTGGGVTEAFF
. TRBJ1-2 TRBV28 CASSPAGLNYGYTF
. TRBJ2-3 TRBV4-2 CASSQEQASGPDTQYF
. TRBJ2-1 TRBV7-9 CASSSGGADEQFF
. TRBJ1-3 TRBV5-6 CASSFSYSGNTIYF
. TRBJ1-5 TRBV14 CASSHRGPQHF
. TRBJ1-2 TRBV6-5 CASSYSRFWTGYGYTF
. TRBJ2-1 TRBV21-1 CASSPPPGLAGFEQFF
. TRBJ1-1 TRBV30 CAWGWEGEAFF
. TRBJ1-5 TRBV28 CASSSPGSTGKAQHF
medium-sized TRBJ2-7 TRBV27 CASSGQDSSYEQYF
. TRBJ2-7 TRBV30 CALALLTGVNEQYF
. TRBJ2-7 TRBV12-5 CASGQGGVKAEQYF
. TRBJ2-7 TRBV6-5 CASSSGGTGQDEQYF
. TRBJ2-1 TRBV5-4 CASSFTLSGYLNEQFF
. TRBJ2-7 TRBV11-3 CASSLDSGYEQYF
. TRBJ1-2 TRBV4-3 CASSQAPGGAGGFYGYTF
. TRBJ2-3 TRBV4-1 CASSYTGTGSTDTQYF
. TRBJ2-1 TRBV7-9 CASSPQGGLYNEQFF
. TRBJ1-2 TRBV19 CASSRQGSVFTGYGYTF
. TRBJ1-2 TRBV14 CASTGDSYYGYTF
medium-sized TRBJ2-1 TRBV7-6 CASSLLQGATTNEQFF
. TRBJ2-7 TRBV9 CASSQQYDSDYEQYF
. TRBJ1-2 TRBV5-8 CASSPSGGYGYTF
. TRBJ1-5 TRBV7-6 CASSFREGGGSPQHF
. TRBJ2-5 TRBV14 CASSQPGQQETQYF
. TRBJ1-4 TRBV18 CASSRGQDEKLFF
. TRBJ2-5 TRBV28 CASSNTRVAGGRETQYF
. TRBJ1-2 TRBV9 CASSLRDPF
. TRBJ2-2 TRBV19 CASFEAGELFF
. TRBJ1-3 TRBV9 CASSPPGQGKGNTIYF
. TRBJ1-1 TRBV19 CASSTRVRGQNTEAFF
. TRBJ2-1 TRBV4-2 CASSQGGGNEQFF
. TRBJ2-5 TRBV5-1 CASSLLGGSGQETQYF
medium-sized TRBJ1-3 TRBV6-6 CASSPSSGNTIYF
. TRBJ1-1 TRBV7-6 CASSYGTGESTEAFF
. TRBJ1-2 TRBV12-2 CASRPDRGDGYTF
. TRBJ1-5 TRBV7-2 CASSPNSNQPQHF
. TRBJ1-4 TRBV14 CASSQRGGSEKLFF
. TRBJ2-2 TRBV18 CASSPGTGYTGELFF
. TRBJ2-7 TRBV11-3 CASSLDLDSSYEQYF